These T cell receptor beta chains were read from a single sample in a study of blood T cell repertoires in COVID-19. Using immunoSEQ multiplex PCR, the repertoire was profiled, and TCRdb retains in-frame clones only, with some absent. In the table there are about 80,000 clones, roughly 80% of which are singletons. Sequences were obtained from peripheral blood. These receptors were taken from an older woman with acute or convalescent COVID-19. Both conserved end residues are part of each CDR3. A D gene is named only where the DNA matches it firmly. Size tells how often a clone was seen (once, few, many) or the class of an expanded clone, and some rows leave it out.

D,size,J,V,CDR3,DNA
TRBD1,.,TRBJ2-2,TRBV2,CASSGTGGNTGELFF,TGTGCCAGCAGTGGGACAGGGGGCAACACCGGGGAGCTGTTTTTT
.,.,TRBJ1-2,TRBV19,CATGPGRGFNYGYTF,TGTGCCACCGGTCCCGGGAGGGGGTTCAACTATGGCTACACCTTC
TRBD1,few,TRBJ1-5,TRBV27,CASRKDRGLGQPQHF,TGTGCCAGCAGAAAAGACAGGGGGCTAGGTCAGCCCCAGCATTTT
.,.,TRBJ1-2,TRBV2,CASSETRSNYGYTF,TGTGCCAGCAGTGAAACCAGAAGTAACTATGGCTACACCTTC
TRBD2,.,TRBJ2-7,TRBV5-8,CASSLRTSGTSYEQYF,TGTGCCAGCAGCTTGCGAACTAGCGGGACATCCTACGAGCAGTACTTC
TRBD2,.,TRBJ2-1,TRBV19,CASSMGTSGSGNEQFF,TGTGCCAGTAGTATGGGAACTAGCGGGAGTGGCAATGAGCAGTTCTTC
.,once,TRBJ1-4,TRBV19,CASSVDSVNEKLFF,TGTGCCAGTAGTGTGGACAGTGTTAATGAAAAACTGTTTTTT
.,.,TRBJ2-7,TRBV2,CASSALGGQYF,TGTGCCAGCAGTGCCCTGGGGGGGCAGTACTTC
TRBD2,once,TRBJ2-3,TRBV7-9,CASSHPPGLAGAHTDTQYF,TGTGCCAGCAGCCACCCGCCGGGACTAGCGGGAGCGCACACAGATACGCAGTATTTT
TRBD1,.,TRBJ1-6,TRBV2,CASSPGQLNSPLHF,TGTGCCAGCAGCCCGGGACAGCTGAATTCACCCCTCCACTTT
.,.,TRBJ2-2,TRBV12-3/TRBV12-4,CASDGQNTGELFF,TGTGCCAGCGACGGACAGAACACCGGGGAGCTGTTTTTT
TRBD1,.,TRBJ1-2,TRBV7-9,CASSSRTGYPTNYGYTF,TGTGCCAGCAGCTCGAGGACAGGATACCCCACTAACTATGGCTACACCTTC
.,.,TRBJ2-5,TRBV14,CASSQGPQTQYF,TGTGCCAGCAGCCAAGGGCCTCAGACCCAGTACTTC
.,.,TRBJ2-1,TRBV4-1,CASSRTGTGGINEQFF,TGCGCCAGCAGCCGAACCGGAACCGGAGGGATCAATGAGCAGTTCTTC
.,.,TRBJ2-1,TRBV27,CASSGWGAGNEQFF,TGTGCCAGCAGTGGGTGGGGCGCTGGGAATGAGCAGTTCTTC
TRBD2,.,TRBJ2-5,TRBV5-1,CASCRLAGGETQYF,TGCGCCAGTTGTCGACTAGCGGGAGGGGAGACCCAGTACTTC
.,.,TRBJ1-1,TRBV2,CASSQDKNTEAFF,TGTGCCAGCAGTCAAGACAAGAACACTGAAGCTTTCTTT
.,.,TRBJ2-1,TRBV18,CASSRDGTVTYNEQFF,TGTGCCAGCTCCAGAGACGGTACAGTAACCTACAATGAGCAGTTCTTC
TRBD2,.,TRBJ2-5,TRBV6-5,CASRGTSGDQETQYF,TGTGCCAGCAGGGGGACTAGCGGAGACCAAGAGACCCAGTACTTC
TRBD1,.,TRBJ1-3,TRBV10-2,CASRPDRGRNTIYF,TGCGCCAGCAGACCGGACAGGGGAAGAAACACCATATATTTT
.,.,TRBJ1-1,TRBV25-1,CASSEFEVNTEAFF,TGTGCCAGCAGTGAATTCGAGGTGAACACTGAAGCTTTCTTT
TRBD2,.,TRBJ2-2,TRBV2,CASRGPKSGSKTGELFF,TGTGCCAGCAGGGGCCCAAAAAGCGGGAGCAAAACCGGGGAGCTGTTTTTT
TRBD1,.,TRBJ1-2,TRBV25-1,CASSAGTAYGYTF,TGTGCCAGCAGTGCCGGGACAGCCTATGGCTACACCTTC
.,.,TRBJ1-2,TRBV5-6,CASSLSATAEYTF,TGTGCCAGCAGCTTGTCGGCCACAGCGGAGTACACCTTC
TRBD1,.,TRBJ1-1,TRBV14,CASSQETTGGLNTEAFF,TGTGCCAGCAGCCAAGAAACAACAGGGGGCCTGAACACTGAAGCTTTCTTT
TRBD1,.,TRBJ1-1,TRBV7-2,CASSWDSLNTEAFF,TGTGCCAGCAGCTGGGACAGCTTGAACACTGAAGCTTTCTTT
.,.,TRBJ2-7,TRBV29-1,CSVEVEGLPQYEQYF,TGCAGCGTTGAGGTAGAGGGCCTACCCCAATACGAGCAGTACTTC
.,.,TRBJ1-5,TRBV12-3/TRBV12-4,CASSRNSNQPQHF,TGTGCCAGCAGCAGAAATAGCAATCAGCCCCAGCATTTT
.,.,TRBJ1-5,TRBV6-1,CASSEGWGVGQPQHF,TGTGCCAGCAGTGAAGGTTGGGGAGTGGGGCAGCCCCAGCATTTT
TRBD2,once,TRBJ2-1,TRBV5-8,CASSLLASGIYNEQFF,TGTGCCAGCAGCTTGTTGGCTAGCGGGATCTACAATGAGCAGTTCTTC
.,few,TRBJ1-1,TRBV11-2,CASSLSPWRREGEAFF,TGTGCCAGCAGCTTATCCCCTTGGAGGAGAGAGGGTGAAGCTTTCTTT
.,.,TRBJ1-4,TRBV6-1,CASSAKGGRVGLNEKLFF,TGTGCCAGCAGTGCGAAAGGTGGCAGGGTAGGGCTGAATGAAAAACTGTTTTTT
.,large,TRBJ1-2,TRBV15,CATSRDPRSNYGYTF,TGTGCCACCAGCAGAGATCCTCGTAGTAACTATGGCTACACCTTC
.,few,TRBJ2-1,TRBV30,CAWSKSRVRSYNEQFF,TGTGCCTGGAGTAAGTCGAGGGTGCGGTCCTACAATGAGCAGTTCTTC
.,.,TRBJ1-2,TRBV3-1/TRBV3-2,CASSQRDTGRKGYTF,TGTGCCAGCAGCCAACGGGACACGGGAAGAAAAGGCTACACCTTC
.,.,TRBJ2-2,TRBV4-1,CASSQGGRTSGGTGELFF,TGCGCCAGCAGCCAAGGCGGACGGACGAGCGGTGGCACCGGGGAGCTGTTTTTT
.,.,TRBJ2-1,TRBV12-3/TRBV12-4,CASSLGSGRWSFF,TGTGCCAGCAGTTTAGGCTCTGGGAGGTGGTCGTTCTTC